Below, 13 T cell receptor beta chains from the same sample are listed, as sequenced in a study of T cell repertoires in cytomegalovirus infection. The antigens these receptors bind are not known. TCRdb passed the reads through MiXCR, listing each CDR3 protein once. In the table there are 300,000 or so distinct CDR3 sequences, 25% of which are singletons. This sample comprised cultured PBMCs, obtained from culture after CMV antigen stimulation. These TCRs come from a human donor in good health (CMV status not recorded). Some clones in this sample may be carry-over from other donors' samples.

This clonotype was seen ten or more times. The J gene is TRBJ2-1, the V gene TRBV7-2; D is possibly TRBD2 (6 bases). The CDR3 has 14 amino acids. CDR1 and CDR2 from the germline V gene are SGHTA and FQGNSA. Between the trimmed V and J ends, which lost 2 bases and 8 bases, there was a span of 13 bases. The CDR3 sequence is CASSLTPQRDEQFF. The DNA of the CDR3 is TGTGCCAGCAGCTTAACTCCCCAGCGGGATGAGCAGTTCTTC. Drawing the rest from reference TRBV7-2 and TRBJ2-1, the complete variable domain is GAGVSQSPSNKVTEKGKDVELRCDPISGHTALYWYRQSLGQGLEFLIYFQGNSAPDKSGLPSDRFSAERTGGSVSTLTIQRTQQEDSAVYLCASSLTPQRDEQFFGPGTRLTVL.

This clonotype was counted only a few times. The chain has TRBV27 and TRBJ2-5, with D possibly being TRBD1 (6 bases). V was trimmed by 5 bases and J by 5 bases, leaving 18 bases between them. Germline lookup yields CDR1 MNHEY and CDR2 SMNVEV (reference sequence). The CDR3 has 15 residues. The DNA for the CDR3 is TGTGCCAGCAGTCAGGGGACCATGGGCGGGGAGACCCAGTACTTC. It yields the protein CASSQGTMGGETQYF.

The sample holds a few counts of this clonotype. This rearrangement joins TRBV12-3 or TRBV12-4 to TRBJ1-2; D not certain. The CDR3 totals 15 residues. Trimming shortened V by 3 bases and J by 4 bases, and 15 bases separated the two germline ends. CDR3 sequence: CASSFGRGRSYGYTF. CDR3 bases: TGTGCCAGCAGTTTCGGGAGAGGACGGAGCTATGGCTACACCTTC.

This chain uses TRBV27 with TRBJ2-2; D unclear. This CDR3 is 14 amino acids long. CDR1 MNHEY and CDR2 SMNVEV come from the germline V gene (reference sequence). Trimming took 6 bases from V and 4 from J, leaving 12 bases between them. CDR3 loop: CASSSQRSTGELFF. CDR3 nucleotides: TGTGCCAGCAGCTCCCAGAGGAGCACCGGGGAGCTGTTTTTT.

This clonotype has only a few counts. The genes are TRBV6-2 or TRBV6-3 and TRBJ2-1; D unresolved. CDR1 and CDR2 from the germline V gene are MNHEY and SVGEGT. This CDR3 is built from 14 residues. The ends were cut back, 6 bases at V and 0 bases at J, with 9 bases in the middle. The CDR3 DNA reads as TGTGCCAGCAGGATTGAGTACTCCTACAATGAGCAGTTCTTC. Its translation is CASRIEYSYNEQFF.

This chain connects TRBV5-4 to TRBJ2-3; 11 nucleotides align to TRBD2. The CDR3 runs 14 residues. Germline V gene sequence: CDR1 SGHNT, CDR2 YYREEE (reference sequence). V lost 7 bases and J lost 2; bases outside the gene matches: 3. This CDR3 reads CASGSGRVTDTQYF. In nucleotides, the CDR3 is TGTGCCAGCGGTAGCGGGAGGGTCACAGATACGCAGTATTTT.

The chain has TRBV24-1 and TRBJ2-2; the match to TRBD2 covers 8 bases. The germline V gene encodes CDR1 KGHDR and CDR2 SFDVKD. The ends lost 10 bases at V and 4 bases at J; junction bases unmatched: 7. There are 14 residues in the CDR3. The CDR3 DNA reads as TGTGCCACTTTTAGCGGGACCGGCACCGGGGAGCTGTTTTTT. It encodes CATFSGTGTGELFF.

The CDR3 loop is CASSPRGLGKFF. The CDR3 DNA is TGTGCCAGCAGTCCCCGGGGGCTGGGAAAGTTCTTC. The J gene is TRBJ2-1, the V gene TRBV28, with D perhaps TRBD1 or TRBD2 (6 bases each). This CDR3 spans 12 amino acids. V lost 5 bases and J 14 bases, leaving 16 bases between the germline ends. Germline CDR1 and CDR2: MDHEN and SYDVKM.

This clonotype was picked up a small number of times. This rearrangement joins TRBV4-2 to TRBJ2-1; 8 bases map to TRBD2. The CDR3 totals 15 residues. Germline CDR1 is LGHNA and CDR2 is YNFKEQ. V was pared by 4 bases and J by 6 bases, with 8 bases of the junction left unmatched. The CDR3 region is CASSPSGSGLNEQFF. DNA of the CDR3: TGTGCCAGCAGCCCGAGCGGGAGCGGACTCAATGAGCAGTTCTTC.

The chain has TRBV2 and TRBJ2-7; 7 nucleotides line up with TRBD1. CDR1 SNHLY and CDR2 FYNNEI come from the germline V gene. V dropped 10 bases and J dropped 2; count of bases not matched to a gene: 8. The CDR3 spans 13 residues. CDR3 bases: TGTGCCACCAAAAGGCAGGGGGCCTACGAGCAGTACTTC. Translating it yields CATKRQGAYEQYF.

The V and J genes are TRBV7-2 and TRBJ2-1; no clear D. This CDR3 contains 17 residues. The V and J ends lost 1 base and 0 bases respectively, with 13 bases between them. CDR1 and CDR2 (germline): SGHTA, FQGNSA. CDR3 nucleotides: TGTGCCAGCAGCTTAGGATCTACCCTGTTCTCCTACAATGAGCAGTTCTTC. This codes for CASSLGSTLFSYNEQFF.

This clonotype was found a few times. This chain links TRBV12-5 with TRBJ2-7; 10 bases map to TRBD2. This CDR3 has 15 amino acids. Trimming took 6 bases from V and 3 from J; bases not matched to a gene: 8. CDR1 is LGHNT and CDR2 is FRNRAP in the germline V gene. The CDR3 DNA is TGTGCTAGTGGCCAAAGCGGGAGGGCGGACTACGAGCAGTACGTC. Residues: CASGQSGRADYEQYV.

A few counts support this clonotype. The V gene is TRBV28, the J gene TRBJ1-5; D gene unclear. The CDR3 covers 16 residues. Looked up from germline, CDR1 is MDHEN and CDR2 is SYDVKM. V was pared by 4 bases and J by 7 bases, with 20 bases between. The CDR3 is CASSSHLALNGQPQHF. CDR3 in DNA: TGTGCCAGCAGTTCCCACCTAGCTTTAAACGGACAGCCCCAGCATTTT. Supplemented by reference TRBV28 and TRBJ1-5, the full variable domain reads DVKVTQSSRYLVKRTGEKVFLECVQDMDHENMFWYRQDPGLGLRLIYFSYDVKMKEKGDIPEGYSVSREKKERFSLILESASTNQTSMYLCASSSHLALNGQPQHFGDGTRLSIL.